The 31 T cell receptor beta chains below all came from one sample that was sequenced in a study of blood T cell repertoires in COVID-19. Profiling relied on immunoSEQ multiplex PCR, and the TCRdb table lists in-frame clones only, not all of them. The sample carries 260,000 or so clones, 83% recorded once. The sequenced material came from PBMCs or T cells enriched from blood (not recorded which). The receptors come from a woman between 35 and 50 years old who had been exposed to COVID-19.

The chain employs TRBV11-3 and TRBJ2-1; 9 bases are a match to TRBD2. Germline CDR1 is SGHNT and CDR2 is YENEEA. The CDR3 loop spans 13 amino acids. The V gene end was trimmed by 5 bases and the J gene end by 8 bases; junction bases not matched to a gene: 4. The CDR3 nucleotides are TGTGCCAGCAGCCCCGGGACTAGCCATGAGCAGTTCTTC. Protein sequence: CASSPGTSHEQFF.

The chain is built from TRBV7-8 and TRBJ2-7; 8 bases align to TRBD1. V shed 5 bases and J 3 bases; nucleotides not matched to a gene: 3. Germline V gives CDR1 SGHVS, CDR2 FQNEAQ. The CDR3 consists of 13 residues. In DNA form, the CDR3 reads TGTGCCAGCAGCCGGGACAGGAGCTACGAGCAGTACTTC. It is translated as CASSRDRSYEQYF.

The chain carries TRBV5-6 and TRBJ1-2, with 8 bases lining up with TRBD1. The ends lost 3 bases at V and 0 bases at J; junction bases unmatched: 1. The CDR3 runs to 14 residues. CDR1 SGHDT and CDR2 YYEEEE come from the germline V gene. The CDR3 nucleotides read TGTGCCAGCAGCTCGGGACAGGCTAACTATGGCTACACCTTC. This codes for CASSSGQANYGYTF.

This chain links TRBV7-9 with TRBJ1-2; 7 bases are a match to TRBD1. The germline V gene has CDR1 SEHNR and CDR2 FQNEAQ (reference sequence). The ends lost 5 bases at V and 3 bases at J; junction bases unmatched: 6. This CDR3 has 14 amino acids. CDR3 residues: CASSPTGQHYGYTF. The CDR3 DNA reads TGTGCCAGCAGCCCTACGGGACAGCACTATGGCTACACCTTC.

This rearrangement joins TRBV18 to TRBJ2-1, with TRBD1 as a possible D gene (6 bases). CDR3 length: 15 residues. Trimming shortened V by 3 bases and J by 5 bases, and 14 bases separated the two germline ends. Germline V gives CDR1 KGHSH, CDR2 LQKENI. The CDR3 loop reads CASSPPGVVHNEQFF. The CDR3 DNA sequence: TGTGCCAGCTCACCGCCAGGGGTCGTCCACAATGAGCAGTTCTTC.

The sample holds one count of this clone. The rearrangement links TRBV5-6 to TRBJ2-7; TRBD2 matches at 7 bases. The CDR3 sequence is 14 residues long. After removal of 4 bases from V and 6 bases from J, the junction contained 10 bases not matched to a gene. Looked up from germline, CDR1 is SGHDT and CDR2 is YYEEEE. As DNA, the CDR3 is TGTGCCAGCAGCCCCAAGGGTCGGGGGGTCGAGCAGTACTTC. Protein product: CASSPKGRGVEQYF.

The rearrangement joins TRBV20-1 to TRBJ1-1; D is unresolved. The ends were cut back, 3 bases at V and 1 base at J, with 6 bases in the middle. The CDR3 consists of 12 residues. Germline values: CDR1 DFQATT, CDR2 SNEGSKA (reference sequence). The CDR3 protein is CSASRENTEAFF. The CDR3 DNA reads TGCAGTGCTAGTCGGGAGAACACTGAAGCTTTCTTT.

V is TRBV18 and J is TRBJ2-7; 8 bases match TRBD2. The CDR3 runs to 14 residues. CDR1 is KGHSH, CDR2 LQKENI, per germline. V shed 3 bases, J shed 5 bases, and the junction held 6 bases outside the gene matches. The DNA of the CDR3 is TGTGCCAGCTCACCCGGGAGGGCCATGCACGAGCAGTACTTC. It translates to CASSPGRAMHEQYF.

The gene calls are TRBV5-1 and TRBJ2-1; tentative D call: TRBD1 (6 bases). Germline V gives CDR1 SGHRS, CDR2 YFSETQ. The CDR3 is made up of 16 amino acids. The germline V and J ends were trimmed by 0 bases and 0 bases, with 10 bases remaining between them. CDR3 loop: CASSLAGAASYNEQFF. In nucleotides, the CDR3 is TGCGCCAGCAGCTTGGCAGGGGCAGCCTCCTACAATGAGCAGTTCTTC.

This clone was recorded once. The gene calls are TRBV19 and TRBJ1-1; TRBD1 might be the D (6 bases). The CDR3 has 16 amino acids. V shed 5 bases and J shed 2 bases, with 18 bases lying between them. Per the germline V gene, CDR1 is LNHDA and CDR2 is SQIVND (reference sequence). CDR3 nucleotide sequence: TGTGCCAGTAGTGCCCATTCCGGGACACCAAACACTGAAGCTTTCTTT. It codes for CASSAHSGTPNTEAFF.

The rearrangement uses TRBV7-2 and TRBJ2-5; 7 bases map to TRBD2. Germline CDR1 and CDR2: SGHTA and FQGNSA. The junction had 7 bases not matched to a gene; V was cut back by 1 base and J by 2 bases. The CDR3 is 16 residues long. The CDR3 sequence: CASSLVAGRGQETQYF. CDR3 bases: TGTGCCAGCAGCTTAGTTGCGGGGCGGGGGCAAGAGACCCAGTACTTC. The complete variable domain, with remaining parts taken from reference TRBV7-2 and TRBJ2-5, reads GAGVSQSPSNKVTEKGKDVELRCDPISGHTALYWYRQSLGQGLEFLIYFQGNSAPDKSGLPSDRFSAERTGGSVSTLTIQRTQQEDSAVYLCASSLVAGRGQETQYFGPGTRLLVL.

The chain links TRBV3-1 (or the pseudogene TRBV3-2) to TRBJ2-7, with TRBD1 matching over 11 bases. Trimming cost V 3 bases and J 3 bases; bases outside gene matches: 4. Germline-derived CDR1 and CDR2 are LGHDT and YNNKEL (reference sequence). The CDR3 is 15 residues long. The CDR3 spells CASSQAGTGGYEQYF. CDR3 coding DNA: TGTGCCAGCAGCCAGGCCGGGACAGGGGGCTACGAGCAGTACTTC.

V is TRBV12-5 and J is TRBJ1-4, with a possible D match to TRBD1 (6 bases). The V end was cut by 5 bases, the J end by 2 bases, with 15 bases between. Germline CDR1 and CDR2: LGHNT and FRNRAP. This CDR3 region has 16 residues. The CDR3 spells CASGEQGWATNEKLFF. In DNA form, the CDR3 reads TGTGCTAGTGGTGAGCAGGGGTGGGCGACTAATGAAAAACTGTTTTTT.

The CDR3 region has the DNA TGCGCCAGCAGCTCCGGGTTAGCGGGGGCCAGTCACACCGGGGAGCTGTTTTTT. It specifies CASSSGLAGASHTGELFF. V gene TRBV4-1 combines with J gene TRBJ2-2; TRBD2 matches at 9 bases. The V gene's germline CDR1 is MGHRA and CDR2 YSYEKL. V lost 5 bases and J lost 3; bases outside the gene matches: 13. The CDR3 extends over 18 amino acids.

Only a few counts were recorded for this clone. The identical CDR3 is also encoded by other nucleotide sequences in the sample. The genes are TRBV12-3 or TRBV12-4 and TRBJ2-7, with a weak D call TRBD1 (6 bases). This CDR3 has 11 amino acids. The V end lost 3 bases, the J end lost 7 bases, and 7 bases lay between the germline ends. The CDR3 sequence: CASSLGAEQYF. The CDR3 DNA sequence: TGTGCCAGCAGTTTGGGGGCAGAGCAGTACTTC.

The V and J genes are TRBV27 and TRBJ2-7, with TRBD2 identical over 7 bases. Germline assignment: CDR1 MNHEY and CDR2 SMNVEV (reference sequence). J lost 3 bases, V lost 8 bases, and 16 bases had no gene match. The CDR3 runs to 16 residues. CDR3 coding DNA: TGTGCCAGCCGATCGCTCGTCGCCGGGACTAACTACGAGCAGTACTTC. It yields the protein CASRSLVAGTNYEQYF.

V usage is TRBV7-3 and J usage is TRBJ2-1; TRBD2 matches 12 bases. Unmatched junction bases numbered 12, after V lost 5 bases and J lost 7 bases. CDR1 and CDR2 (germline): SGHTA, FQGTGA. This CDR3 spans 17 amino acids. The CDR3: CASSPTPGLAGRNEQFF. CDR3 coding DNA: TGTGCCAGCAGCCCCACACCTGGACTAGCGGGAAGGAATGAGCAGTTCTTC.

This clone has only one observation. V is TRBV7-9 and J is TRBJ1-1, with 8 nucleotides matching TRBD1. CDR3 length: 14 residues. After removal of 5 bases from V and 0 bases from J, the junction contained 2 bases not matched to a gene. The germline V gene encodes CDR1 SEHNR and CDR2 FQNEAQ (reference sequence). The CDR3 DNA sequence: TGTGCCAGCAGCAGGACAGGGATGAACACTGAAGCTTTCTTT. As protein: CASSRTGMNTEAFF.

This clone was seen once. This chain uses TRBV7-9 with TRBJ1-5; tentatively, D is TRBD1 (5 bases). CDR1 SEHNR and CDR2 FQNEAQ come from the germline V gene (reference sequence). V was cut by 1 base and J by 5 bases, with 12 bases left in between. This CDR3 spans 15 amino acids. CDR3 nucleotide sequence: TGTGCCAGCAGCTTAGGGCGGGGAGGGGATCAGCCCCAGCATTTT. Translation: CASSLGRGGDQPQHF.

This clone was observed a single time. The V gene is TRBV30, the J gene TRBJ1-2; no reliable D call. CDR3 size: 12 residues. From germline, CDR1 is GTSNPN and CDR2 SVGIG (reference sequence). With 7 bases removed from V and 2 bases from J, the gap between germline ends came to 11 bases. The CDR3 DNA is TGTGCCTACCACTCGGGGAACTATGGCTACACCTTC. Residues: CAYHSGNYGYTF.

This chain joins TRBV6-5 and TRBJ1-5; D not certain. Trimming removed 6 bases at V and 2 bases at J, with 14 bases between. Germline V gene data show CDR1 as MNHEY and CDR2 as SVGAGI. The CDR3 extends over 15 amino acids. The CDR3 nucleotides are TGTGCCAGCAGCTACGGACTTGGAGGCAATCAGCCCCAGCATTTT. Translating gives CASSYGLGGNQPQHF.

The chain joins TRBV27 to TRBJ1-2, with TRBD1 matching over 9 bases. The CDR3 is 15 residues long. Germline CDR1 MNHEY, CDR2 SMNVEV (reference sequence). Losses at the gene ends were 3 bases for V and 7 bases for J; bases not matched to a gene: 9. Written as DNA, the CDR3 is TGTGCCAGCAGTTTCAGACAGGGGGAAGAAGGTGGCTACACCTTC. This gives the protein CASSFRQGEEGGYTF.

This clone was counted only a few times. The chain has TRBV18 and TRBJ1-1; D not certain. V lost 1 base to trimming and J lost 9 bases, with 15 bases between them. The length of the CDR3 is 14 residues. Looked up from germline, CDR1 is KGHSH and CDR2 is LQKENI. The CDR3 nucleotides read TGTGCCAGCTCACCACTGCCCGAGACCAGGAAAGCTTTCTTT. This sequence encodes CASSPLPETRKAFF.

The rearrangement links TRBV10-3 to TRBJ2-7, with TRBD2 matching over 8 bases. Germline V lookup: CDR1 ENHRY, CDR2 SYGVKD. Trimming took 2 bases from V and 2 from J; bases not matched to a gene: 2. This CDR3 region has 14 residues. CDR3 protein: CAISELAGTYEQYF. The CDR3 DNA reads TGTGCCATCAGTGAGCTAGCGGGTACCTACGAGCAGTACTTC.

J is TRBJ1-6 and V is TRBV7-9; no clear D gene. From germline, CDR1 is SEHNR and CDR2 FQNEAQ (reference sequence). The ends were cut back, 2 bases at V and 7 bases at J, with 12 bases in the middle. The CDR3 contains 15 residues. CDR3 loop: CASSLKVAGNSPLHF. For the CDR3, the DNA is TGTGCCAGCAGCTTAAAAGTTGCAGGCAATTCACCCCTCCACTTT. Based on the CDR3 plus reference TRBV7-9 and TRBJ1-6, the full variable domain is DTGVSQNPRHKITKRGQNVTFRCDPISEHNRLYWYRQTLGQGPEFLTYFQNEAQLEKSRLLSDRFSAERPKGSFSTLEIQRTEQGDSAMYLCASSLKVAGNSPLHFGNGTRLTVT.

A note on this clone: Other nucleotide sequences in the sample specify the same CDR3. This sequence joins TRBV4-3 and TRBJ1-1; no clear D. The CDR3 length is 13 residues. The V end was cut by 1 base, the J end by 1 base, with 4 bases between. Germline V gene data show CDR1 as LGHNA and CDR2 as YSLEER. The CDR3 reads CASSQAGNTEAFF. The CDR3 bases are TGCGCCAGCAGCCAAGCCGGGAACACTGAAGCTTTCTTT.

The chain combines TRBV12-5 with TRBJ1-5; 9 nucleotides line up with TRBD1. The germline V gene has CDR1 LGHNT and CDR2 FRNRAP. CDR3 size: 23 residues. V shed 0 bases, J shed 6 bases, and the junction held 27 bases outside the gene matches. The CDR3 loop reads CASGLVRPDRGLFLPSQGQPQHF. For the CDR3, the DNA is TGTGCTAGTGGTTTGGTACGCCCGGACAGGGGTCTCTTCCTCCCCAGTCAGGGTCAGCCCCAGCATTTT.

This clone appeared a single time. The J gene is TRBJ2-1, the V gene TRBV19, with 7 positions matching TRBD2. Losses at the gene ends were 1 base for V and 5 bases for J; bases not matched to a gene: 5. From germline, CDR1 is LNHDA and CDR2 SQIVND (reference sequence). This CDR3 is 15 amino acids long. CDR3 loop: CASSIVGRGDNEQFF. As DNA, the CDR3 is TGTGCCAGTAGTATAGTGGGACGGGGGGACAATGAGCAGTTCTTC.

The rearrangement links TRBV6-2 or TRBV6-3 to TRBJ1-2, with D uncertain. Trimming shortened V by 6 bases and J by 4 bases, and 9 bases separated the two germline ends. Germline CDR1 and CDR2: MNHEY and SVGEGT. The CDR3 consists of 12 residues. CDR3 loop: CASSPDSYGYTF. CDR3 DNA sequence: TGTGCCAGCAGCCCAGACTCCTATGGCTACACCTTC.

V gene TRBV3-1 (or the pseudogene TRBV3-2) combines with J gene TRBJ2-1; 9 bases map to TRBD2. From germline, CDR1 is LGHDT and CDR2 YNNKEL (reference sequence). The CDR3 is made up of 20 amino acids. V shed 0 bases, J shed 1 base, and the junction held 13 bases outside the gene matches. This CDR3 is CASSQEFPSGGPTSYNEQFF. In nucleotides, the CDR3 is TGTGCCAGCAGCCAAGAGTTCCCCAGCGGGGGGCCTACTTCCTACAATGAGCAGTTCTTC.

The CDR3 reads CASYRRAEQYF. The CDR3, as DNA: TGTGCCAGCTACCGGCGGGCCGAGCAGTACTTC. J is TRBJ2-7 and V is TRBV2; TRBD2 might be the D (5 bases). Germline values: CDR1 SNHLY, CDR2 FYNNEI. V was pared by 8 bases and J by 6 bases, with 11 bases between. This CDR3 has 11 amino acids.